Listed here are 10 T cell receptor beta chains from one sample, sequenced in a study of cytomegalovirus exposure and HLA in healthy donors. PCR was performed using 60 Vbeta and 13 Jbeta primers. Repertoires were generated with immunoSEQ multiplex PCR, while TCRdb's copy carries only in-frame clones and drops some. The sample has under 80,000 clones, 75% to 85% seen once. The sequencing input was PBMCs. These receptors all come from a man over 45 in good health and CMV-seropositive.

This clone was detected once. CDR3 sequence: CASSVTGISTDTQYF. The CDR3 nucleotides read TGTGCCAGTAGTGTGACAGGGATCAGCACAGATACGCAGTATTTT. The chain employs TRBV19 and TRBJ2-3; 7 bases fit TRBD1. This CDR3 region has 15 residues. Germline V gene data show CDR1 as LNHDA and CDR2 as SQIVND (reference sequence). The junction had 5 bases not matched to a gene; V was cut back by 5 bases and J by 0 bases. Filled out from reference TRBV19 and TRBJ2-3, the complete variable domain reads DGGITQSPKYLFRKEGQNVTLSCEQNLNHDAMYWYRQDPGQGLRLIYYSQIVNDFQKGDIAEGYSVSREKKESFPLTVTSAQKNPTAFYLCASSVTGISTDTQYFGPGTRLTVL.

The rearrangement uses TRBV5-4 and TRBJ1-2; D gene unclear. The V and J ends lost 4 bases and 4 bases respectively, with 8 bases between them. This CDR3 comprises 12 residues. Germline values: CDR1 SGHNT, CDR2 YYREEE (reference sequence). This chain's CDR3 is CASSPGSYGYTF. The CDR3 DNA follows: TGTGCCAGCAGCCCGGGGAGCTATGGCTACACCTTC.

The chain joins TRBV29-1 to TRBJ1-1; D is unresolved. V lost 3 bases, J lost 1 base, and 12 bases lay in between. Germline values: CDR1 SQVTM, CDR2 ANQGSEA. The CDR3 has 14 amino acids. The CDR3 protein is CSVETKFGNTEAFF. CDR3 DNA sequence: TGCAGCGTTGAGACAAAGTTTGGGAACACTGAAGCTTTCTTT.

The V gene is TRBV4-2, the J gene TRBJ1-3; 9 positions agree with TRBD1. Per germline, CDR1 LGHNA and CDR2 YNFKEQ. V trimming: 4 bases; J trimming: 4 bases; junction bases outside the gene matches: 5. This CDR3 contains 15 residues. Here the CDR3 DNA reads TGTGCCAGCAGCCCCGGGACAGGGAAGGGAAACACCATATATTTT. Amino acid sequence: CASSPGTGKGNTIYF.

The chain carries TRBV16 and TRBJ2-2, with 11 bases matching TRBD2. This CDR3 is 17 amino acids long. The J segment lost 2 bases and the V segment lost 3 bases, leaving 5 bases of the junction unmatched. Germline assignment: CDR1 KGHSY and CDR2 FQNENV. The CDR3 nucleotides read TGTGCCAGCAGCCAGGCGGGACTAGCGGATAACACCGGGGAGCTGTTTTTT. Residues: CASSQAGLADNTGELFF.

The chain uses TRBV5-1 and TRBJ1-2; no reliable D call. The CDR3 contains 15 residues. The V and J ends lost 0 bases and 2 bases respectively, with 11 bases between them. The germline V gene encodes CDR1 SGHRS and CDR2 YFSETQ. The CDR3 region is CASSLAFGGNYGYTF. DNA of the CDR3: TGCGCCAGCAGCTTGGCCTTCGGAGGAAACTATGGCTACACCTTC.

The chain employs TRBV4-3 and TRBJ2-1; 7 bases line up with TRBD1. Germline V gives CDR1 LGHNA, CDR2 YSLEER. With 0 bases clipped from V and 4 bases from J, the junction kept 6 bases outside the gene matches. The CDR3 is made up of 16 amino acids. The CDR3 DNA reads TGCGCCAGCAGCCAAGACAGGACAGGAAGGTACAATGAGCAGTTCTTC. Amino acids: CASSQDRTGRYNEQFF.

The genes are TRBV11-3 and TRBJ1-1, with D uncertain. Germline CDR1 and CDR2: SGHNT and YENEEA. V gave up 5 bases and J gave up 1 base, with 8 bases separating them. The CDR3 is 13 amino acids. The CDR3 sequence is CASSLTQNTEAFF. CDR3 bases: TGTGCCAGCAGCCTTACACAGAACACTGAAGCTTTCTTT.

The chain joins TRBV7-3 to TRBJ2-2; D gene unclear. V lost 2 bases, J lost 4 bases, and 8 bases lay in between. Per the germline V gene, CDR1 is SGHTA and CDR2 is FQGTGA. This CDR3 is built from 14 residues. CDR3 protein: CASSLGPTTGELFF. The CDR3 DNA is TGTGCCAGCAGCTTAGGCCCCACCACCGGGGAGCTGTTTTTT.

The CDR3 loop reads CASSSYRGNYGYTF. CDR3 coding DNA: TGTGCCAGCAGTTCTTACAGGGGTAACTATGGCTACACCTTC. The chain couples TRBV6-5 to TRBJ1-2, with 7 bases fitting TRBD1. Germline values: CDR1 MNHEY, CDR2 SVGAGI. V gave up 4 bases and J gave up 1 base; unmatched junction bases: 3. The CDR3 spans 14 residues.